What follows are 30 T cell receptor beta chains derived from one specimen sequenced in a study of Ad26.COV2.S vaccination and SARS-CoV-2 variants. Treatment of the sample: 19 received Ad26.COV2.S at low or high dose, single or two shots; 5 received placebo; per-sample allocation not given. Samples analyzed were those drawn on day 63 after the first vaccine or placebo injection. The repertoire was sequenced with immunoSEQ multiplex PCR; TCRdb's copy has only in-frame clones and lacks some. The sample lists 350,000 to 500,000 clones; more than 80% were seen once. Sequences were derived from peripheral blood, sampled in a trial of Ad26.COV2.S vaccine versus placebo. The receptors come from a person between 18 and 60 years old who received the Ad26.COV2.S COVID-19 vaccine or a placebo.

The genes are TRBV20-1 and TRBJ2-4; no definite D call. This CDR3 is built from 11 residues. The germline V gene encodes CDR1 DFQATT and CDR2 SNEGSKA (reference sequence). V dropped 3 bases and J dropped 7 bases, with 7 bases sitting between them. CDR3 DNA: TGCAGTGCTAGCCCTTTTAACATTCAGTACTTC. Its protein product is CSASPFNIQYF.

This chain links TRBV5-1 with TRBJ2-7, with D perhaps matching TRBD2 (6 bases). Germline CDR1 is SGHRS and CDR2 is YFSETQ. V lost 2 bases and J lost 4, with 16 bases in between. The CDR3 has 15 amino acids. In DNA, the CDR3 is TGCGCCAGCAGCTTCCATAGCGACAGCGGGTACGAGCAGTACTTC. Translating gives CASSFHSDSGYEQYF.

The V gene is TRBV30, the J gene TRBJ1-2, with D possibly being TRBD1 (6 bases). Germline V gene lookup returns CDR1 GTSNPN and CDR2 SVGIG (reference sequence). Trimming pared 5 bases from V and 7 bases from J, leaving 14 bases between. CDR3 length equals 12 residues. The CDR3, as DNA: TGTGCCTGGCACAGGGTTGGCGGTGGCTACACCTTC. Its protein product is CAWHRVGGGYTF.

The rearrangement links TRBV20-1 to TRBJ2-5; D is undetermined. V dropped 7 bases and J dropped 2 bases, with 8 bases sitting between them. The CDR3 has 11 amino acids. Germline V gene sequence: CDR1 DFQATT, CDR2 SNEGSKA (reference sequence). The CDR3 DNA reads as TGCAGTGTCACAGTTCAAGAGACCCAGTACTTC. This encodes CSVTVQETQYF.

The chain links TRBV21-1 to TRBJ1-5; the table's D call, TRBD1, was not checked against the DNA. TRBV21-1 is listed as a pseudogene. This CDR3 contains 16 residues. The CDR3 DNA is TGTGCCAGCAGCAAATATGACAGCTATAGCAATCAGCCCCAGCATTTT. This codes for CASSKYDSYSNQPQHF.

The rearrangement uses TRBV5-5 and TRBJ2-7, with 11 bases fitting TRBD2. CDR1 is SGHKS and CDR2 is YYEKEE in the germline V gene (reference sequence). CDR3 size: 17 residues. V shed 0 bases and J 4 bases; nucleotides not matched to a gene: 9. Written as DNA, the CDR3 is TGTGCCAGCAGCTTGGGGCTAGCGGGAGGAGATGCTTACGAGCAGTACTTC. Its translation: CASSLGLAGGDAYEQYF.

Details on this clone: One end of the junction varies from germline; a read error may be responsible. The chain couples TRBV7-7 to TRBJ2-3; 12 positions agree with TRBD1. CDR3 length: 16 amino acids. The germline gives CDR1 SSHAT, CDR2 FNYEAQ (reference sequence). CDR3: CASSTGTGGYEDTQYF. CDR3 in DNA: TGTGCTAGCAGCACCGGGACAGGGGGCTATGAAGATACGCAGTATTTT.

The chain has TRBV2 and TRBJ1-4; no definite D call. Germline CDR1 is SNHLY and CDR2 is FYNNEI. This CDR3 region has 13 residues. The V gene lost 6 bases and the J gene lost 4 bases, with 9 bases spanning the gap. The CDR3 protein is CASSSDNNEKLFF. CDR3 nucleotides: TGTGCCAGCAGCTCCGACAATAATGAAAAACTGTTTTTT. Together with reference TRBV2 and TRBJ1-4, the CDR3 gives the full variable domain: EPEVTQTPSHQVTQMGQEVILRCVPISNHLYFYWYRQILGQKVEFLVSFYNNEISEKSEIFDDQFSVERPDGSNFTLKIRSTKLEDSAMYFCASSSDNNEKLFFGSGTQLSVL.

The chain links TRBV27 to TRBJ2-3; weak D call: TRBD1 (6 bases). The germline gives CDR1 MNHEY, CDR2 SMNVEV (reference sequence). CDR3 size: 15 residues. The V and J ends lost 5 bases and 3 bases respectively, with 15 bases between them. CDR3 loop: CASSDLTGKTDTQYF. For the CDR3, the DNA is TGTGCCAGCAGTGACCTGACAGGCAAGACAGATACGCAGTATTTT.

CDR3 region: CASSLRRDEQYF. The CDR3 DNA is TGTGCCAGCAGCTTGCGGCGAGACGAGCAGTACTTC. The rearrangement uses TRBV5-4 and TRBJ2-7; D gene unclear. Between the trimmed V and J ends, which lost 1 base and 5 bases, there was a span of 7 bases. Germline V CDR1 and CDR2: SGHNT, YYREEE (reference sequence). The CDR3 sequence is 12 residues long.

V usage is TRBV5-8 and J usage is TRBJ2-1; tentatively, D is TRBD1 or TRBD2 (6 bases each). This CDR3 comprises 15 residues. Germline V gene sequence: CDR1 SGHTS, CDR2 YDEGEE. The ends were cut back, 2 bases at V and 4 bases at J, with 13 bases in the middle. CDR3 sequence: CASSLDGGTYNEQFF. The CDR3 coding sequence is TGTGCCAGCAGCTTAGATGGGGGGACATACAATGAGCAGTTCTTC.

The rearrangement joins TRBV5-5 to TRBJ2-2; 10 positions agree with TRBD2. Trimming took 0 bases from V and 1 from J; bases not matched to a gene: 12. The CDR3 covers 20 residues. In germline, CDR1 is SGHKS, CDR2 YYEKEE (reference sequence). CDR3 in amino acids: CASSLVGPLAGVRNTGELFF. CDR3 DNA sequence: TGTGCCAGCAGCTTGGTAGGCCCCCTAGCGGGAGTCCGGAACACCGGGGAGCTGTTTTTT.

The chain's CDR3 is CASGLGISYNEQFF. The CDR3 DNA sequence: TGTGCTAGTGGCCTCGGGATCTCCTACAATGAGCAGTTCTTC. The chain couples TRBV12-5 to TRBJ2-1, with D perhaps TRBD2 (5 bases). Germline CDR1 reads LGHNT; CDR2 reads FRNRAP. CDR3 length equals 14 residues. The V and J ends lost 6 bases and 0 bases respectively, with 9 bases between them.

V usage is TRBV19 and J usage is TRBJ2-7; TRBD1 might be the D (6 bases). The CDR3 length is 15 residues. CDR1 LNHDA and CDR2 SQIVND come from the germline V gene (reference sequence). The germline V and J ends were trimmed by 6 bases and 2 bases, with 17 bases remaining between them. CDR3 residues: CASSKFRDKTYEQYF. DNA for the CDR3: TGTGCCAGTAGCAAATTCCGGGACAAGACCTACGAGCAGTACTTC.

The chain is built from TRBV24-1 and TRBJ2-7; 8 nucleotides match TRBD2. This CDR3 spans 15 amino acids. The germline gives CDR1 KGHDR, CDR2 SFDVKD. Trimming removed 1 base from V and 5 bases from J; junction bases left unmatched: 6. In DNA, the CDR3 is TGTGCCACCAGTGATTTACTAGGTAGCGGGGACGAGCAGTACTTC. Translation gives CATSDLLGSGDEQYF.

The V and J genes are TRBV4-2 and TRBJ2-3; 16 bases match TRBD2. The germline V gene has CDR1 LGHNA and CDR2 YNFKEQ. The CDR3 runs 18 residues. Trimming cost V 3 bases and J 3 bases; bases outside gene matches: 6. DNA of the CDR3: TGTGCCAGCAGCCAGGGGACTAGCGGGAGGGTAGGGACAGATACGCAGTATTTT. This encodes CASSQGTSGRVGTDTQYF.

This clone was seen once. The chain joins TRBV9 to TRBJ1-5, with D possibly TRBD1 on 5 matching bases. The CDR3 has 15 residues. Germline V gene lookup returns CDR1 SGDLS and CDR2 YYNGEE. V gave up 0 bases and J gave up 0 bases, with 7 bases separating them. The CDR3 spells CASSVGGTSNQPQHF. CDR3 in DNA: TGTGCCAGCAGCGTAGGGGGGACTAGCAATCAGCCCCAGCATTTT.

This clone was seen only a few times. The J gene is TRBJ2-3, the V gene TRBV6-2 or TRBV6-3; a weak D match, TRBD1 (6 bases). V lost 6 bases, J lost 7 bases, and 14 bases lay in between. The CDR3 sequence is 13 residues long. CDR1 MNHEY and CDR2 SVGEGT come from the germline V gene. The CDR3 sequence: CASSPGTPNTQYF. The CDR3 coding sequence is TGTGCCAGCAGCCCCGGGACACCTAATACGCAGTATTTT.

This rearrangement joins TRBV12-5 to TRBJ2-2, with D perhaps matching TRBD1 (7 bases). Deletions cut 5 bases from V and 9 bases from J, with 16 bases between. Looked up from germline, CDR1 is LGHNT and CDR2 is FRNRAP. The CDR3 runs to 14 residues. DNA of the CDR3: TGTGCTAGTGGTACAGGGGAGGTGGTCCGGGAGCTGTTTTTT. The encoded protein is CASGTGEVVRELFF.

The rearrangement links TRBV7-2 to TRBJ2-6; D possibly matches TRBD1 or TRBD2 (5 bases each). V lost 3 bases and J 0 bases, leaving 12 bases between the germline ends. The V gene's germline CDR1 is SGHTA and CDR2 FQGNSA. The CDR3 has 17 amino acids. This CDR3 is CASSFSGTNSGANVLTF. CDR3 nucleotide sequence: TGTGCCAGCAGCTTCTCCGGGACGAACTCTGGGGCCAACGTCCTGACTTTC.

V and J are TRBV5-1 and TRBJ1-4; D not resolved. This CDR3 has 13 amino acids. Deletions cut 2 bases from V and 5 bases from J, with 7 bases between. Germline V CDR1 and CDR2: SGHRS, YFSETQ. CDR3 bases: TGCGCCAGCAGCTTTGGGAGGAATGAAAAACTGTTTTTT. This gives the protein CASSFGRNEKLFF.

The chain recombines TRBV11-2 with TRBJ2-1; 8 bases match TRBD2. Germline loops: CDR1 SGHAT, CDR2 FQNNGV. The CDR3 is 16 residues long. The V segment lost 7 bases and the J segment 1 base; nucleotides outside the gene matches: 9. The CDR3 loop reads CASTPNRGGSYNEQFF. CDR3 coding DNA: TGTGCCAGCACCCCCAATCGGGGGGGGTCCTACAATGAGCAGTTCTTC.

The chain is built from TRBV7-2 and TRBJ2-4; possible D gene TRBD1, 5 bases. The germline V gene has CDR1 SGHTA and CDR2 FQGNSA. Trimming stripped 3 bases from V and 0 bases from J, with 9 bases between. There are 15 residues in the CDR3. The CDR3 DNA is TGTGCCAGCAGCTTCCGACAGCTAGCCAAAAACATTCAGTACTTC. Its translation is CASSFRQLAKNIQYF.

The chain couples TRBV7-3 to TRBJ2-3; TRBD2 matches 8 bases. This CDR3 has 17 residues. The V gene end was trimmed by 2 bases and the J gene end by 0 bases; junction bases not matched to a gene: 7. Germline CDR1 is SGHTA and CDR2 is FQGTGA. The CDR3: CASSLSLAGASTDTQYF. The CDR3 coding sequence is TGTGCCAGCAGCTTATCCCTAGCGGGTGCTAGCACAGATACGCAGTATTTT. The variable domain in full, completed from reference TRBV7-3 and TRBJ2-3, reads GAGVSQTPSNKVTEKGKYVELRCDPISGHTALYWYRQSLGQGPEFLIYFQGTGAADDSGLPNDRFFAVRPEGSVSTLKIQRTERGDSAVYLCASSLSLAGASTDTQYFGPGTRLTVL.

The chain has TRBV5-4 and TRBJ1-2; tentative D call: TRBD1 (6 bases). The V end lost 3 bases, the J end lost 4 bases, and 13 bases lay between the germline ends. The CDR3 has 14 amino acids. Germline assignment: CDR1 SGHNT and CDR2 YYREEE (reference sequence). CDR3 sequence (DNA): TGTGCCAGCAGCTCATTACAGGGTCTCTATGGCTACACCTTC. Amino acids: CASSSLQGLYGYTF.

The J gene is TRBJ2-1, the V gene TRBV2; D is unclear. Trimming took off 6 bases at V and 6 bases at J, with 9 bases between the two ends. This CDR3 region has 12 residues. Looked up from germline, CDR1 is SNHLY and CDR2 is FYNNEI. CDR3 sequence reads: CASRAMGNEQFF. The CDR3, as DNA: TGTGCCAGCAGAGCGATGGGCAATGAGCAGTTCTTC.

The V call is TRBV9, the J call TRBJ2-2; D remains ambiguous. V was pared by 1 base and J by 4 bases, with 5 bases between. The CDR3 covers 13 residues. Per germline, CDR1 SGDLS and CDR2 YYNGEE. The DNA for the CDR3 is TGTGCCAGCAGCGTATCCGGCACCGGGGAGCTGTTTTTT. It codes for CASSVSGTGELFF.

J is TRBJ2-1 and V is TRBV5-6; D possibly matches TRBD1 or TRBD2 (6 bases each). CDR3 length: 13 amino acids. The V and J ends lost 0 bases and 7 bases respectively, with 8 bases between them. Germline V CDR1 and CDR2: SGHDT, YYEEEE. CDR3 sequence: CASSLGRGNEQFF. The CDR3 nucleotides are TGTGCCAGCAGCTTGGGGAGGGGGAATGAGCAGTTCTTC.

This clone has just one count. The V and J genes are TRBV9 and TRBJ1-5; maybe TRBD1 (6 bases). The V and J ends lost 0 bases and 7 bases respectively, with 11 bases between them. Germline V CDR1 and CDR2: SGDLS, YYNGEE. CDR3 length equals 14 residues. The CDR3 loop reads CASSVDGGGQPQHF. CDR3 in DNA: TGTGCCAGCAGCGTAGACGGGGGCGGGCAGCCCCAGCATTTT.

The gene calls are TRBV28 and TRBJ2-7, with 8 bases identical to TRBD1. Germline-derived CDR1 and CDR2 are MDHEN and SYDVKM. With 7 bases clipped from V and 2 bases from J, the junction kept 7 bases outside the gene matches. There are 14 residues in the CDR3. The CDR3 coding sequence is TGTGCCAGCATTACGACAGGGGATCCCTACGAGCAGTACTTC. Translated, it gives CASITTGDPYEQYF. Full variable domain (rest looked up from reference TRBV28 and TRBJ2-7): DVKVTQSSRYLVKRTGEKVFLECVQDMDHENMFWYRQDPGLGLRLIYFSYDVKMKEKGDIPEGYSVSREKKERFSLILESASTNQTSMYLCASITTGDPYEQYFGPGTRLTVT.